This TCR beta chain was identified in a study of a mutant IDH1 vaccine in newly diagnosed glioma. Study information: Vaccine administration was initiated 4-6 weeks following radiotherapy alone, or with temozolomide cycles. Therapy received beforehand was radiotherapy, temozolomide, or both, with most patients given both.

The CDR3 has 14 residues. V was trimmed by 1 base and J by 2 bases, leaving 8 bases between them. CDR1 is SEHNR, CDR2 FQNEAQ, per germline (reference sequence). Study-wide results and caveats: The occurrence of vaccine-induced immune responses was seen in roughly 93% of patients.

Regarding this clone: Its target is unknown.

Only in-frame clones appear in the TCRdb table, and some are missing; sequencing was by immunoSEQ multiplex PCR. The data contain about 50,000 clones, around 80% of them singletons. Time point noted: week 5, during vaccination. What each vaccine dose contained was 300 ug of mutant IDH1 20-mer peptide, accompanied by topical imiquimod. The chain is built from TRBV7-9 and TRBJ2-5; possibly TRBD1 for D (5 bases). The TCR sequence derives from a woman in her 50s with glioma. Source: PBMCs, taken from a glioma patient whose treatment included an IDH1 peptide vaccine. The CDR3 reads CASSLDPGQETQYF. The CDR3 DNA reads TGTGCCAGCAGCTTAGACCCAGGGCAAGAGACCCAGTACTTC.